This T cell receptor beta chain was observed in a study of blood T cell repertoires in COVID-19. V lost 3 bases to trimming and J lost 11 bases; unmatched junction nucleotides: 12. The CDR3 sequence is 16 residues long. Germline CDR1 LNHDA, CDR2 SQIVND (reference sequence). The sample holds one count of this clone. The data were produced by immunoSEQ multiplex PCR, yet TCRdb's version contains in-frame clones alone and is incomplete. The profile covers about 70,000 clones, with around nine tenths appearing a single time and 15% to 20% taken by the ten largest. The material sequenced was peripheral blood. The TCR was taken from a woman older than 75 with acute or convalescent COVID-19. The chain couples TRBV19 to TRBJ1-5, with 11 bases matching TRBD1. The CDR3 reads CASSIRDRGTEGAQHF. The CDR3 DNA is TGTGCCAGTAGTATCCGGGACAGGGGGACCGAAGGAGCCCAGCATTTT.